The 21 T cell receptor beta chains below all came from one sample that was sequenced in a study of T cell responses to AZD1222 COVID-19 vaccine (dated by TCRdb to about 2021). To prepare the library, the immunoSEQ multiplex PCR assay was applied. What TCRdb holds here is the immuneACCESS table cut down to in-frame rearrangements. Part of the clones is not present; checked against another copy, under half of the missing clones reflect an unresolved V gene, and the others are unexplained. Counted in this sample were roughly 100,000 clones; around 90% of them appeared once. The ten most abundant clones make up more than 9% of the sample. Read against the paper, the sample's time point label means: baseline before first vaccination. Material: peripheral blood, obtained on day 0 of AZD1222 vaccination. The receptor set was obtained from an adult in good health.

The chain joins TRBV4-2 to TRBJ2-3, with 8 bases that match TRBD2. Germline CDR1 is LGHNA and CDR2 is YNFKEQ. The CDR3 consists of 15 residues. The V and J ends lost 2 bases and 4 bases, in that order; junction bases with no gene match: 5. The CDR3 here is CASSQTGAGADTQYF. The CDR3 coding sequence is TGTGCCAGCAGCCAAACGGGAGCGGGGGCAGATACGCAGTATTTT.

The genes are TRBV24-1 and TRBJ2-5; tentatively, D is TRBD2 (7 bases). The CDR3 runs to 14 residues. Germline V CDR1 and CDR2: KGHDR, SFDVKD. The V end was cut by 3 bases, the J end by 4 bases, with 11 bases between. This chain's CDR3 is CATSDRRGRETQYF. The CDR3 DNA reads TGTGCCACCAGTGATCGGCGGGGGCGAGAGACCCAGTACTTC.

A few counts support this clone. The chain uses TRBV28 and TRBJ1-2; maybe TRBD1 (5 bases). The V gene's germline CDR1 is MDHEN and CDR2 SYDVKM. Trimming left V 8 bases short and J 2 bases short, with 15 bases between. The CDR3 runs to 14 residues. CDR3 region: CASAPWGVNYGYTF. For the CDR3, the DNA is TGTGCCAGCGCCCCGTGGGGGGTGAACTATGGCTACACCTTC.

This clone was seen only a few times. V usage is TRBV27 and J usage is TRBJ2-7; unclear D gene. The ends were cut back, 0 bases at V and 3 bases at J, with 9 bases in the middle. CDR1 is MNHEY, CDR2 SMNVEV, per germline (reference sequence). The CDR3 extends over 14 amino acids. The CDR3 DNA reads as TGTGCCAGCAGTTTATCGCTAGGAGTCTACGAGCAGTACTTC. Amino acid sequence: CASSLSLGVYEQYF.

The genes are TRBV5-6 and TRBJ2-5, with 8 positions matching TRBD2. Unmatched junction bases numbered 9, after V lost 4 bases and J lost 1 base. Germline V gives CDR1 SGHDT, CDR2 YYEEEE. The CDR3 is 16 amino acids. The CDR3 sequence: CASSASGLAGQETQYF. The CDR3 nucleotides are TGTGCCAGCAGCGCCTCGGGGCTAGCGGGCCAAGAGACCCAGTACTTC.

The V call is TRBV29-1, the J call TRBJ2-1; D not resolved. The CDR3 sequence is 14 residues long. CDR1 is SQVTM, CDR2 ANQGSEA, per germline. Trimming took off 7 bases at V and 0 bases at J, with 13 bases between the two ends. The CDR3 nucleotides are TGCAGCGGAATCGGAACGACCTCCTACAATGAGCAGTTCTTC. Protein product: CSGIGTTSYNEQFF.

The CDR3 loop reads CASSWRGSREGNTGELFF. CDR3 DNA sequence: TGTGCCAGCAGTTGGAGGGGTTCGCGGGAGGGGAACACCGGGGAGCTGTTTTTT. The chain employs TRBV13 and TRBJ2-2; 9 nucleotides align to TRBD2. From germline, CDR1 is PRHDT and CDR2 FYEKMQ (reference sequence). The CDR3 runs to 18 residues. V shed 6 bases, J shed 1 base, and the junction held 12 bases outside the gene matches.

The chain carries TRBV7-8 and TRBJ2-5, with a weak D call TRBD1 (6 bases). This CDR3 region has 14 residues. Trimming removed 5 bases at V and 10 bases at J, with 20 bases between. CDR1 is SGHVS and CDR2 is FQNEAQ in the germline V gene. In DNA, the CDR3 is TGTGCCAGCAGCCCCGGGACAACCCAGGATAGCCAGTACTTC. The encoded protein is CASSPGTTQDSQYF.

This clone came up once. The chain combines TRBV19 with TRBJ2-7; D call uncertain. The CDR3 length is 13 residues. From germline, CDR1 is LNHDA and CDR2 SQIVND (reference sequence). Trimming removed 5 bases from V and 0 bases from J, with 8 bases in between. The CDR3: CASSSPDSYEQYF. In DNA, the CDR3 is TGTGCCAGTAGTTCCCCGGACTCCTACGAGCAGTACTTC. The complete variable domain, with remaining parts taken from reference TRBV19 and TRBJ2-7, reads DGGITQSPKYLFRKEGQNVTLSCEQNLNHDAMYWYRQDPGQGLRLIYYSQIVNDFQKGDIAEGYSVSREKKESFPLTVTSAQKNPTAFYLCASSSPDSYEQYFGPGTRLTVT.

The V and J genes are TRBV5-4 and TRBJ1-2, with 7 bases identical to TRBD1. The CDR3 spans 14 residues. Trimming cost V 4 bases and J 4 bases; bases outside gene matches: 7. Germline CDR1 is SGHNT and CDR2 is YYREEE (reference sequence). CDR3 amino acids: CASSGQGGFYGYTF. The CDR3 bases are TGTGCCAGCAGCGGTCAGGGGGGTTTCTATGGCTACACCTTC.

The chain joins TRBV2 to TRBJ1-5, with 7 bases fitting TRBD1. CDR1 is SNHLY, CDR2 FYNNEI, per germline. V was clipped by 6 bases and J by 1 base; unmatched bases: 3. The CDR3 has 14 residues. In DNA form, the CDR3 reads TGTGCCAGCAGACAGACAGGGAGCAATCAGCCCCAGCATTTT. It is translated as CASRQTGSNQPQHF.

The chain links TRBV6-2 or TRBV6-3 to TRBJ1-4; 10 bases fit TRBD1. Unmatched junction bases numbered 7, after V lost 6 bases and J lost 9 bases. CDR1 is MNHEY, CDR2 SVGEGT, per germline. The CDR3 has 14 residues. This CDR3 reads CASSSPGQGKKLFF. The CDR3 DNA reads as TGTGCCAGCAGCTCCCCGGGACAGGGGAAAAAACTGTTTTTT.

V and J are TRBV28 and TRBJ1-5; 7 nucleotides match TRBD1. The germline V gene encodes CDR1 MDHEN and CDR2 SYDVKM. CDR3 length: 15 amino acids. Losses at the gene ends were 2 bases for V and 6 bases for J; bases not matched to a gene: 7. CDR3 region: CASSLDRVWSQPQHF. The CDR3 nucleotides read TGTGCCAGCAGTTTAGACAGGGTCTGGAGTCAGCCCCAGCATTTT.

The chain combines TRBV20-1 with TRBJ2-5; TRBD2 agrees at 8 bases. Germline CDR1 reads DFQATT; CDR2 reads SNEGSKA (reference sequence). This CDR3 comprises 15 residues. V dropped 3 bases and J dropped 5; count of bases not matched to a gene: 11. The DNA of the CDR3 is TGCAGTGCTAGTAGCTTCAGCGGGAGAAAGGAGACCCAGTACTTC. It encodes CSASSFSGRKETQYF.

The rearrangement links TRBV19 to TRBJ2-2; D gene uncertain. The V end was cut by 3 bases, the J end by 13 bases, with 18 bases between. Per the germline V gene, CDR1 is LNHDA and CDR2 is SQIVND (reference sequence). The CDR3 is 14 residues long. CDR3 loop: CASSILTVPGRLFF. The DNA for the CDR3 is TGTGCCAGTAGTATTTTAACTGTCCCCGGGCGGCTGTTTTTT.

V and J are TRBV11-2 and TRBJ1-2; D is possibly TRBD1 (6 bases). The V end lost 5 bases, the J end lost 7 bases, and 14 bases lay between the germline ends. The CDR3 loop spans 13 amino acids. The V gene's germline CDR1 is SGHAT and CDR2 FQNNGV. CDR3 bases: TGTGCCAGCAGCCCCAGGGGTGGGGTTGGCTACACCTTC. Translation: CASSPRGGVGYTF.

V is TRBV11-2 and J is TRBJ2-3; 8 bases align to TRBD2. The CDR3 length is 15 residues. The V segment lost 0 bases and the J segment 3 bases; nucleotides outside the gene matches: 2. CDR1 is SGHAT, CDR2 FQNNGV, per germline. The CDR3 region has the DNA TGTGCCAGCAGCTTAGACGGGAGGGCAACAGATACGCAGTATTTT. Translating it yields CASSLDGRATDTQYF.

The chain joins TRBV2 to TRBJ1-1, with D possibly matching TRBD1 (5 bases). The CDR3 sequence is 11 residues long. CDR1 and CDR2 (germline): SNHLY, FYNNEI. The germline V and J ends were trimmed by 6 bases and 7 bases, with 9 bases remaining between them. CDR3 DNA sequence: TGTGCCAGCAGAATGACAGTTGAAGCTTTCTTT. Residues: CASRMTVEAFF. The whole variable domain, remainder taken from reference TRBV2 and TRBJ1-1, is EPEVTQTPSHQVTQMGQEVILRCVPISNHLYFYWYRQILGQKVEFLVSFYNNEISEKSEIFDDQFSVERPDGSNFTLKIRSTKLEDSAMYFCASRMTVEAFFGQGTRLTVV.

The chain links TRBV28 to TRBJ1-1; weak D call: TRBD1 (5 bases). CDR1 MDHEN and CDR2 SYDVKM come from the germline V gene. V lost 8 bases and J 0 bases, leaving 16 bases between the germline ends. CDR3 length: 15 amino acids. The DNA of the CDR3 is TGTGCCAGCGCTAGGGACGCGTCCATGAACACTGAAGCTTTCTTT. It is translated as CASARDASMNTEAFF.

The chain carries TRBV3-1 (or the pseudogene TRBV3-2) and TRBJ1-5, with 9 bases lining up with TRBD1. V lost 4 bases and J lost 7; bases outside the gene matches: 5. CDR1 is LGHDT, CDR2 YNNKEL, per germline (reference sequence). The CDR3 is 14 amino acids. DNA of the CDR3: TGTGCCAGCAGCCCAGGGACAGGGCACCAGCCCCAGCATTTT. This gives the protein CASSPGTGHQPQHF.

V gene TRBV3-1 (or the pseudogene TRBV3-2) combines with J gene TRBJ1-1, with a tentative D call TRBD1 (6 bases). CDR1 is LGHDT and CDR2 is YNNKEL in the germline V gene (reference sequence). The CDR3 has 15 residues. Trimming shortened V by 4 bases and J by 7 bases, and 19 bases separated the two germline ends. The CDR3 protein is CASSRSLTGAGEAFF. CDR3 sequence (DNA): TGTGCCAGCAGCCGAAGCCTAACGGGGGCGGGTGAAGCTTTCTTT.